Sequencing of this T cell receptor beta chain was carried out in a study of blood T cell repertoires in COVID-19. The CDR3 is 14 residues long. Germline V gives CDR1 LNHDA, CDR2 SQIVND (reference sequence). Trimming removed 5 bases at V and 4 bases at J, with 13 bases between. Some clones are missing from TCRdb's copy, which holds only in-frame ones; the method was immunoSEQ multiplex PCR. This sample has 50,000 or so clones, with 83% found just once. Material for sequencing was peripheral blood. V and J are TRBV19 and TRBJ2-3; possibly TRBD2 for D (6 bases). The clonotype was recovered from a man aged 40-49 years with acute or convalescent COVID-19. CDR3 sequence: CASSFIRDSDTQYF. In DNA, the CDR3 is TGTGCCAGTAGTTTTATTCGGGACTCAGATACGCAGTATTTT.